This TCR beta chain was profiled in a study of CD8 T cells in ankylosing spondylitis. The study, taken as a whole, reports: Fewer than ten highly homologous variants made up a TCR beta motif that seemed to typify ankylosing spondylitis blood.

TCRdb called the 5' RACE reads again in MiXCR, with one record for every CDR3 protein. The table has about 440,000 distinct CDR3 sequences, roughly 18% seen once. The CDR3 length is 13 residues. With 6 bases removed from V and 7 bases from J, the gap between germline ends came to 13 bases. To note about this clonotype: The antigen is unknown.

The receptor comes from a male donor with ankylosing spondylitis. The sequenced sample consisted of blood, either unsorted or a sorted T cell fraction (not recorded which). The chain combines TRBV12-3 or TRBV12-4 with TRBJ1-5; D not resolved. CDR3 DNA sequence: TGTGCCAGCAGGGAGGCATCTACCCAGCCCCAGCATTTT. This translates into CASREASTQPQHF.